These 26 T cell receptor beta chains share one sample of origin, sequenced in a study of beta chain features in type 1 diabetes. Expressed TCRB transcripts were sequenced after all isolated RNA was converted to cDNA. This table comes from immunoSEQ multiplex PCR, and its TCRdb copy is limited to in-frame clones, with some not included. The table includes 900,000 or so clones, roughly a sixth detected once. Input material: naive CD4+ T cells from blood. All receptors derive from a woman aged 18-35 years in good health.

The rearrangement joins TRBV7-2 to TRBJ2-1, with a weak D call TRBD2 (5 bases). Germline V gene data show CDR1 as SGHTA and CDR2 as FQGNSA. V dropped 5 bases and J dropped 9 bases, with 23 bases sitting between them. The CDR3 covers 16 residues. The CDR3 region is CASSLQRRTGSGEQFF. The CDR3 bases are TGTGCCAGCAGCCTACAACGGCGTACGGGGTCTGGTGAGCAGTTCTTC.

The chain is built from TRBV28 and TRBJ2-7, with D tentatively TRBD1 or TRBD2 (6 bases each). The CDR3 sequence is 14 residues long. V gave up 6 bases and J gave up 5 bases, with 17 bases separating them. Germline V lookup: CDR1 MDHEN, CDR2 SYDVKM. CDR3 bases: TGTGCCAGCAGCATACAGTGGGGGGCCCACGAGCAGTACTTC. It translates to CASSIQWGAHEQYF.

This rearrangement joins TRBV7-6 to TRBJ2-6; D is uncertain. CDR1 is SGHVS, CDR2 FNYEAQ, per germline. The V end was cut by 3 bases, the J end by 0 bases, with 12 bases between. The CDR3 consists of 17 residues. This CDR3 is CASSFKGAGSGANVLTF. CDR3 DNA sequence: TGTGCCAGCAGCTTTAAAGGCGCCGGCTCTGGGGCCAACGTCCTGACTTTC.

This clone was found a few times. The V gene is TRBV13, the J gene TRBJ2-1, with D tentatively TRBD2 (5 bases). This CDR3 region has 16 residues. V lost 1 base, J lost 0 bases, and 10 bases lay in between. CDR1 PRHDT and CDR2 FYEKMQ come from the germline V gene (reference sequence). CDR3 bases: TGTGCCAGCAGCTTAGCTGCAGCGGTCTCCTACAATGAGCAGTTCTTC. Protein sequence: CASSLAAAVSYNEQFF.

This clone was picked up a small number of times. The chain couples TRBV28 to TRBJ2-1, with 10 bases that match TRBD2. This CDR3 is 17 amino acids long. J lost 8 bases, V lost 1 base, and 11 bases had no gene match. The germline CDR1 and CDR2 sequences are MDHEN and SYDVKM. CDR3 in amino acids: CASSLFRLAGESDEQFF. CDR3 bases: TGTGCCAGCAGTTTATTCAGGCTAGCGGGAGAATCGGATGAGCAGTTCTTC.

V gene TRBV11-1 combines with J gene TRBJ2-1; 9 bases are a match to TRBD2. The junction had 11 bases not matched to a gene; V was cut back by 5 bases and J by 0 bases. This CDR3 contains 18 residues. Germline V gene lookup returns CDR1 SGHAT and CDR2 FQDESV (reference sequence). CDR3 residues: CASSRKTSGDPSYNEQFF. The CDR3 coding sequence is TGTGCCAGCAGCAGAAAGACTAGCGGAGATCCCTCCTACAATGAGCAGTTCTTC.

This chain joins TRBV21-1 and TRBJ2-2; the D call TRBD2 from the table was never checked on the DNA. TRBV21-1 is deemed a pseudogene. The CDR3 is 20 amino acids. CDR3 sequence reads: CASSFRRVTSGRGDTGELFF. As DNA, the CDR3 is TGTGCCAGCAGCTTTCGAAGGGTGACTAGCGGGAGGGGGGACACCGGGGAGCTGTTTTTT.

This clone was counted a few times. This chain joins TRBV4-3 and TRBJ2-1; D not resolved. V lost 0 bases, J lost 4 bases, and 10 bases lay in between. This CDR3 contains 15 residues. Germline CDR1 reads LGHNA; CDR2 reads YSLEER. For the CDR3, the DNA is TGCGCCAGCAGCCAAGAACTGACGGCTTACAATGAGCAGTTCTTC. It encodes CASSQELTAYNEQFF.

This clone was seen a handful of times. The chain uses TRBV7-8 and TRBJ1-5; D is ambiguous. V was pared by 3 bases and J by 2 bases, with 14 bases between. This CDR3 has 16 residues. Germline V lookup: CDR1 SGHVS, CDR2 FQNEAQ. In DNA, the CDR3 is TGTGCCAGCAGCTTGCTAACAACGATTGGCAATCAGCCCCAGCATTTT. It codes for CASSLLTTIGNQPQHF.

This clone has only a few counts. This chain links TRBV11-1 with TRBJ1-1; 8 bases line up with TRBD1. Trimming removed 1 base from V and 5 bases from J; junction bases left unmatched: 6. This CDR3 contains 15 residues. Per the germline V gene, CDR1 is SGHAT and CDR2 is FQDESV (reference sequence). This CDR3 is CASSLGTGFVTEAFF. DNA of the CDR3: TGTGCCAGCAGCTTAGGGACAGGGTTCGTGACTGAAGCTTTCTTT. Filled out from reference TRBV11-1 and TRBJ1-1, the complete variable domain reads EAEVAQSPRYKITEKSQAVAFWCDPISGHATLYWYRQILGQGPELLVQFQDESVVDDSQLPKDRFSAERLKGVDSTLKIQPAELGDSAMYLCASSLGTGFVTEAFFGQGTRLTVV.

The chain uses TRBV6-1 and TRBJ2-3, with TRBD1 as a possible D gene (6 bases). The CDR3 sequence is 15 residues long. Per the germline V gene, CDR1 is MNHNS and CDR2 is SASEGT. Trimming took off 9 bases at V and 0 bases at J, with 16 bases between the two ends. CDR3 nucleotides: TGTGCCAGTCGGGCCAGGGGCTTTAGCACAGATACGCAGTATTTT. Translation: CASRARGFSTDTQYF.

V usage is TRBV6-5 and J usage is TRBJ1-5; D unresolved. There are 16 residues in the CDR3. Germline CDR1 reads MNHEY; CDR2 reads SVGAGI. V was clipped by 0 bases and J by 4 bases, with 13 bases between them. The CDR3 region is CASSYSAQSGNQPQHF. The CDR3 DNA sequence: TGTGCCAGCAGTTACTCGGCGCAGTCCGGGAATCAGCCCCAGCATTTT.

This clone has only a few counts. V and J are TRBV7-3 and TRBJ2-2, with a possible D match to TRBD1 (6 bases). The CDR3 has 16 amino acids. Germline CDR1 is SGHTA and CDR2 is FQGTGA. Trimming removed 5 bases at V and 3 bases at J, with 16 bases between. This chain's CDR3 is CASSQAVYRDTGELFF. In DNA, the CDR3 is TGTGCCAGCAGCCAAGCTGTGTACAGGGACACCGGGGAGCTGTTTTTT.

V gene TRBV9 combines with J gene TRBJ2-7, with TRBD2 matching over 7 bases. Looked up from germline, CDR1 is SGDLS and CDR2 is YYNGEE. This CDR3 comprises 16 residues. The V segment lost 4 bases and the J segment 4 bases; nucleotides outside the gene matches: 14. The CDR3 nucleotides read TGTGCCAGCAGCCCGGGGGGAACAGGCCTAATTTACGAGCAGTACTTC. Protein sequence: CASSPGGTGLIYEQYF. Using reference TRBV9 and TRBJ2-7 for the parts outside the CDR3, the full variable domain is DSGVTQTPKHLITATGQRVTLRCSPRSGDLSVYWYQQSLDQGLQFLIQYYNGEERAKGNILERFSAQQFPDLHSELNLSSLELGDSALYFCASSPGGTGLIYEQYFGPGTRLTVT.

This rearrangement joins TRBV7-9 to TRBJ2-2, with 13 bases aligning to TRBD2. The CDR3 has 15 amino acids. After removal of 4 bases from V and 5 bases from J, the junction contained 1 base not matched to a gene. Germline CDR1 is SEHNR and CDR2 is FQNEAQ (reference sequence). This CDR3 is CASSSGLAGTGELFF. CDR3 in DNA: TGTGCCAGCAGCTCGGGACTAGCGGGAACCGGGGAGCTGTTTTTT.

The genes are TRBV5-1 and TRBJ2-2; the D call may be TRBD1 or TRBD2 (5 bases each). Trimming left V 3 bases short and J 4 bases short, with 10 bases between. This CDR3 spans 14 amino acids. Per the germline V gene, CDR1 is SGHRS and CDR2 is YFSETQ. The CDR3 sequence: CASSWGPITGELFF. The CDR3, as DNA: TGCGCCAGCAGCTGGGGACCGATCACCGGGGAGCTGTTTTTT.

The V and J genes are TRBV6-5 and TRBJ2-5; 9 nucleotides line up with TRBD1. The CDR3 totals 15 residues. Trimming at V came to 6 bases and at J to 0 bases, leaving 5 bases not matched to a gene. The germline CDR1 and CDR2 sequences are MNHEY and SVGAGI. DNA of the CDR3: TGTGCCAGCAGCTGGACAGGGGCGAACCAAGAGACCCAGTACTTC. Residues: CASSWTGANQETQYF.

There are a few counts of this clone. The chain links TRBV6-6 to TRBJ2-5, with D possibly TRBD1 on 5 matching bases. The V end was cut by 6 bases, the J end by 1 base, with 9 bases between. The germline V gene encodes CDR1 MNHNY and CDR2 SVGAGI (reference sequence). The CDR3 runs 13 residues. CDR3 amino acids: CASSTDSQETQYF. The CDR3 DNA reads TGTGCCAGCAGCACCGACAGCCAAGAGACCCAGTACTTC.

This clone was observed a few times. The rearrangement links TRBV27 to TRBJ1-4; D unclear. V was shortened by 3 bases and J by 7 bases, with 12 bases between the two germline ends. This CDR3 has 14 amino acids. Germline CDR1 and CDR2: MNHEY and SMNVEV (reference sequence). For the CDR3, the DNA is TGTGCCAGCAGTTTGGTAGAGGGTGGTGAAAAACTGTTTTTT. This encodes CASSLVEGGEKLFF. Based on the CDR3 plus reference TRBV27 and TRBJ1-4, the full variable domain is EAQVTQNPRYLITVTGKKLTVTCSQNMNHEYMSWYRQDPGLGLRQIYYSMNVEVTDKGDVPEGYKVSRKEKRNFPLILESPSPNQTSLYFCASSLVEGGEKLFFGSGTQLSVL.

This sequence joins TRBV28 and TRBJ2-1, with a weak D call TRBD2 (5 bases). Germline values: CDR1 MDHEN, CDR2 SYDVKM. The CDR3 has 16 residues. With 1 base removed from V and 3 bases from J, the gap between germline ends came to 13 bases. The CDR3 nucleotides read TGTGCCAGCAGTTTATACTCCAGAGGACTCTACAATGAGCAGTTCTTC. It is translated as CASSLYSRGLYNEQFF.

This chain links TRBV7-2 with TRBJ2-1, with D hard to call. The V end lost 1 base, the J end lost 8 bases, and 3 bases lay between the germline ends. Germline CDR1 and CDR2: SGHTA and FQGNSA. The CDR3 covers 11 residues. The CDR3 DNA follows: TGTGCCAGCAGCTTAGTGTATGAGCAGTTCTTC. Residues: CASSLVYEQFF.

A few counts support this clone. The chain combines TRBV18 with TRBJ2-3, with 10 nucleotides matching TRBD1. Germline V gene sequence: CDR1 KGHSH, CDR2 LQKENI. The CDR3 loop spans 16 amino acids. Trimming removed 6 bases from V and 3 bases from J; junction bases left unmatched: 9. CDR3 in amino acids: CASSHETGGATDTQYF. CDR3 bases: TGTGCCAGCTCCCATGAGACAGGGGGCGCGACAGATACGCAGTATTTT.

With respect to this clone: The sample has other DNA sequences that encode this CDR3 too. This chain connects TRBV20-1 to TRBJ2-1; D gene ambiguous. V was trimmed by 2 bases and J by 8 bases, leaving 4 bases between them. Germline CDR1 is DFQATT and CDR2 is SNEGSKA (reference sequence). The CDR3 is 10 amino acids. In nucleotides, the CDR3 is TGCAGTGCTAGAAGGGATGAGCAGTTCTTC. Encoded protein: CSARRDEQFF.

This clone has only one observation. The CDR3 loop reads CASSLWESGQGARETQYF. CDR3 nucleotides: TGTGCCAGCAGTTTATGGGAGTCCGGACAGGGGGCGCGAGAGACCCAGTACTTC. The chain is built from TRBV28 and TRBJ2-5; 11 bases match TRBD1. Germline V gene sequence: CDR1 MDHEN, CDR2 SYDVKM. There are 18 residues in the CDR3. V was clipped by 0 bases and J by 4 bases; unmatched bases: 10.

This clone occurred a few times. The J gene is TRBJ2-1, the V gene TRBV10-3, with TRBD2 matching over 10 bases. The CDR3 extends over 15 amino acids. Germline V gene data show CDR1 as ENHRY and CDR2 as SYGVKD. The J segment lost 7 bases and the V segment lost 5 bases, leaving 8 bases of the junction unmatched. DNA for the CDR3: TGTGCCATCAGTTCGTACAGCGGGAGGGCAAATGAGCAGTTCTTC. This translates into CAISSYSGRANEQFF.

V usage is TRBV6-6 and J usage is TRBJ2-3, with 10 bases aligning to TRBD1. The J segment lost 4 bases and the V segment lost 7 bases, leaving 5 bases of the junction unmatched. Germline loops: CDR1 MNHNY, CDR2 SVGAGI (reference sequence). The CDR3 loop spans 14 amino acids. This chain's CDR3 is CASTFGTGADTQYF. CDR3 nucleotides: TGTGCCAGCACTTTCGGGACAGGGGCAGATACGCAGTATTTT.